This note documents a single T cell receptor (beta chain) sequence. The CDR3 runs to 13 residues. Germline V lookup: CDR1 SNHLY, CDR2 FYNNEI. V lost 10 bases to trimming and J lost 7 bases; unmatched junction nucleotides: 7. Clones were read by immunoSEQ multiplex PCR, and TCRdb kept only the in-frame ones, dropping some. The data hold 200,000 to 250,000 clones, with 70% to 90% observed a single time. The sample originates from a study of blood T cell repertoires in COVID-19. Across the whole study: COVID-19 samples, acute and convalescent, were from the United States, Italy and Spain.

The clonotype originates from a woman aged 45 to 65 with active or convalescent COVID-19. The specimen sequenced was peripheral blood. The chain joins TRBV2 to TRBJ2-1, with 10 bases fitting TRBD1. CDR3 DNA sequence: TGTGCCATAAGGGACAGGGGATTAAATGAGCAGTTCTTC. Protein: CAIRDRGLNEQFF.